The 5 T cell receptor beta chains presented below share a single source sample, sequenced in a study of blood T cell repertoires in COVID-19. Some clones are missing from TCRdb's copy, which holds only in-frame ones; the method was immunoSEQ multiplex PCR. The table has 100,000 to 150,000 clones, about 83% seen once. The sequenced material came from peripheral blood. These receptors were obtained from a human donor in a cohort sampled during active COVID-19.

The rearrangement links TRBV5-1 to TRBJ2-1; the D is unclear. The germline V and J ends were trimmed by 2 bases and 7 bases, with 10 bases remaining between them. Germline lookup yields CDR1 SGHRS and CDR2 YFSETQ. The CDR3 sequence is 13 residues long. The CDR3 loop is CASSFGPVNEQFF. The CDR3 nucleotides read TGCGCCAGCAGCTTCGGTCCTGTAAATGAGCAGTTCTTC.

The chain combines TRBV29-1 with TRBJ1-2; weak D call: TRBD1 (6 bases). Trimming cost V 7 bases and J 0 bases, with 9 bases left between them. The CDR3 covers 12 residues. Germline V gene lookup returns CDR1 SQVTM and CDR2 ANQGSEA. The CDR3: CSGDTPNYGYTF. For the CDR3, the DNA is TGCAGCGGGGACACCCCTAACTATGGCTACACCTTC. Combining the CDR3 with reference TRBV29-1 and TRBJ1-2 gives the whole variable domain SAVISQKPSRDICQRGTSLTIQCQVDSQVTMMFWYRQQPGQSLTLIATANQGSEATYESGFVIDKFPISRPNLTFSTLTVSNMSPEDSSIYLCSGDTPNYGYTFGSGTRLTVV.

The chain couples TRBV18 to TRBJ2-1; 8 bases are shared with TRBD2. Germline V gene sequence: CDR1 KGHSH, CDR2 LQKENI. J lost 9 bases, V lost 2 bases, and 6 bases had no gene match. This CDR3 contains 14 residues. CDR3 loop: CASSPSGGLGEQFF. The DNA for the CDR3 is TGTGCCAGCTCACCATCGGGAGGGCTAGGTGAGCAGTTCTTC.

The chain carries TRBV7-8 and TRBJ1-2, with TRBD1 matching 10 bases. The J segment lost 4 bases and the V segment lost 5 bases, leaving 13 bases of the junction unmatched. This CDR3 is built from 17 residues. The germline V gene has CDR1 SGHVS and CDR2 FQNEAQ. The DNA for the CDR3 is TGTGCCAGCAGCGTGACAGGGGGCGCGGGTTCGGCCTATGGCTACACCTTC. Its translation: CASSVTGGAGSAYGYTF. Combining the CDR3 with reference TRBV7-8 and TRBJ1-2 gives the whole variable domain GAGVSQSPRYKVAKRGQDVALRCDPISGHVSLFWYQQALGQGPEFLTYFQNEAQLDKSGLPSDRFFAERPEGSVSTLKIQRTQQEDSAVYLCASSVTGGAGSAYGYTFGSGTRLTVV.

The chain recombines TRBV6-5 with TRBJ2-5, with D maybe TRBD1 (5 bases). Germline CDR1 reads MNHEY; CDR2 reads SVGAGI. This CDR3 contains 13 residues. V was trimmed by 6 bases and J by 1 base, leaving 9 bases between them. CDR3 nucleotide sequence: TGTGCCAGCAGCCACAGGTCCCAAGAGACCCAGTACTTC. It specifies CASSHRSQETQYF.